These 13 T cell receptor beta chains came from one sample sequenced in a study of blood T cell repertoires in COVID-19. Here immunoSEQ multiplex PCR was the method, and the copy in TCRdb shows in-frame clones only, minus some. The data hold 110,000 to 150,000 clones, with approximately 87% observed a single time. The sequencing sample was made of peripheral blood. Receptor source: a human donor in a cohort sampled during active COVID-19.

The chain carries TRBV9 and TRBJ2-2; tentatively, D is TRBD2 (5 bases). The germline gives CDR1 SGDLS, CDR2 YYNGEE. The CDR3 runs to 13 residues. V lost 4 bases to trimming and J lost 5 bases, with 9 bases between them. This chain's CDR3 is CASSSGGTGELFF. Written as DNA, the CDR3 is TGTGCCAGCAGCTCCGGCGGGACCGGGGAGCTGTTTTTT.

In nucleotides, the CDR3 is TGTGCCAGCAGCTTAGAACAGAGTTATAGCAATCAGCCCCAGCATTTT. It codes for CASSLEQSYSNQPQHF. The V gene is TRBV7-2, the J gene TRBJ1-5, with no clear D. V lost 1 base, J lost 0 bases, and 10 bases lay in between. This CDR3 region has 16 residues. Germline CDR1 reads SGHTA; CDR2 reads FQGNSA.

V usage is TRBV30 and J usage is TRBJ1-5, with D maybe TRBD1 (5 bases). The CDR3 sequence is 16 residues long. V was clipped by 0 bases and J by 1 base, with 13 bases between them. Germline lookup yields CDR1 GTSNPN and CDR2 SVGIG (reference sequence). The CDR3 loop reads CAWSVRVGVSNQPQHF. The CDR3 nucleotides are TGTGCCTGGAGTGTACGGGTAGGGGTGAGCAATCAGCCCCAGCATTTT. The variable domain in full, completed from reference TRBV30 and TRBJ1-5, reads SQTIHQWPATLVQPVGSPLSLECTVEGTSNPNLYWYRQAAGRGLQLLFYSVGIGQISSEVPQNLSASRPQDRQFILSSKKLLLSDSGFYLCAWSVRVGVSNQPQHFGDGTRLSIL.

The chain is built from TRBV5-4 and TRBJ1-3, with D tentatively TRBD1 (5 bases). The V end was cut by 4 bases, the J end by 0 bases, with 11 bases between. The CDR3 length is 15 residues. Germline assignment: CDR1 SGHNT and CDR2 YYREEE (reference sequence). The CDR3 loop is CASSRDSGSGNTIYF. In nucleotides, the CDR3 is TGTGCCAGCAGCAGGGACTCAGGCTCTGGAAACACCATATATTTT.

This chain uses TRBV5-1 with TRBJ1-3; no clear D gene. Germline V gives CDR1 SGHRS, CDR2 YFSETQ. This CDR3 is 16 amino acids long. V lost 0 bases and J lost 4, with 14 bases in between. CDR3: CASSLAISGGGNTIYF. The CDR3 DNA follows: TGCGCCAGCAGCTTGGCCATTAGCGGAGGGGGAAACACCATATATTTT. Variable domain in full (rest from reference TRBV5-1 and TRBJ1-3): KAGVTQTPRYLIKTRGQQVTLSCSPISGHRSVSWYQQTPGQGLQFLFEYFSETQRNKGNFPGRFSGRQFSNSRSEMNVSTLELGDSALYLCASSLAISGGGNTIYFGEGSWLTVV.

In the case of this clone: The junction shows a germline mismatch at one end, possibly a read error. The chain combines TRBV19 with TRBJ1-1, with D unresolved. This CDR3 has 13 amino acids. The V gene's germline CDR1 is LNHDA and CDR2 SQIVND (reference sequence). In DNA form, the CDR3 reads TGTGCCAGTAATCGTGGTCCCGAGTCTCCCCCGTTTTTT. Protein: CASNRGPESPPFF.

The chain links TRBV11-3 to TRBJ2-2, with D possibly matching TRBD2 (5 bases). Germline CDR1 and CDR2: SGHNT and YENEEA. CDR3 length equals 14 residues. Trimming removed 6 bases from V and 6 bases from J, with 14 bases in between. Here the CDR3 DNA reads TGTGCCAGCAGGGTTTGGCCTAGCTCCGGGGAGCTGTTTTTT. This translates into CASRVWPSSGELFF.

The genes are TRBV29-1 and TRBJ2-5; D is perhaps TRBD1 (7 bases). From germline, CDR1 is SQVTM and CDR2 ANQGSEA. V gave up 8 bases and J gave up 3 bases, with 10 bases separating them. The CDR3 is made up of 11 amino acids. The CDR3 protein is CSSRGEETQYF. The CDR3 DNA reads TGCAGCTCCAGGGGGGAAGAGACCCAGTACTTC.

V gene TRBV7-2 combines with J gene TRBJ2-3; perhaps TRBD2 as D (6 bases). This CDR3 contains 15 residues. Trimming removed 3 bases from V and 1 base from J, with 11 bases in between. Germline CDR1 SGHTA, CDR2 FQGNSA. CDR3 DNA: TGTGCCAGCAGCTTGATGCAGCGGGGCACAGATACGCAGTATTTT. Translated, it gives CASSLMQRGTDTQYF. Combining the CDR3 with reference TRBV7-2 and TRBJ2-3 gives the whole variable domain GAGVSQSPSNKVTEKGKDVELRCDPISGHTALYWYRQSLGQGLEFLIYFQGNSAPDKSGLPSDRFSAERTGGSVSTLTIQRTQQEDSAVYLCASSLMQRGTDTQYFGPGTRLTVL.

Turning to this clone: Other nucleotide sequences in the sample specify the same CDR3. This rearrangement joins TRBV6-1 to TRBJ1-5, with 7 bases identical to TRBD1. V gave up 1 base and J gave up 2 bases; unmatched junction bases: 2. The CDR3 spans 15 residues. Germline loops: CDR1 MNHNS, CDR2 SASEGT. In DNA form, the CDR3 reads TGTGCCAGCAGTGAAGACAGGGGACGCAATCAGCCCCAGCATTTT. Protein: CASSEDRGRNQPQHF.

This clone came up once. V and J are TRBV11-1 and TRBJ2-7; D might be TRBD2 (7 bases). The CDR3 covers 15 residues. Trimming stripped 5 bases from V and 0 bases from J, with 14 bases between. Germline V CDR1 and CDR2: SGHAT, FQDESV (reference sequence). CDR3 nucleotides: TGTGCCAGCAGCCTTACGGCGGGGGCCTCCTACGAGCAGTACTTC. Its translation: CASSLTAGASYEQYF. Combining the CDR3 with reference TRBV11-1 and TRBJ2-7 gives the whole variable domain EAEVAQSPRYKITEKSQAVAFWCDPISGHATLYWYRQILGQGPELLVQFQDESVVDDSQLPKDRFSAERLKGVDSTLKIQPAELGDSAMYLCASSLTAGASYEQYFGPGTRLTVT.

The chain employs TRBV19 and TRBJ2-1; 9 bases align to TRBD1. Germline assignment: CDR1 LNHDA and CDR2 SQIVND (reference sequence). The V and J ends lost 5 bases and 9 bases, in that order; junction bases with no gene match: 14. This CDR3 has 16 residues. The CDR3 protein is CASSLHSGTGSGEQFF. The CDR3 DNA reads TGTGCCAGTAGTCTACACTCCGGGACAGGGAGTGGTGAGCAGTTCTTC.

The V gene is TRBV11-1, the J gene TRBJ2-6; D is unclear. The CDR3 extends over 17 amino acids. V lost 0 bases and J 0 bases, leaving 9 bases between the germline ends. Germline values: CDR1 SGHAT, CDR2 FQDESV (reference sequence). CDR3 coding DNA: TGTGCCAGCAGCTTAGCCAGACGGGTCTCTGGGGCCAACGTCCTGACTTTC. Amino acids: CASSLARRVSGANVLTF. The whole variable domain, filled in from reference TRBV11-1 and TRBJ2-6, reads EAEVAQSPRYKITEKSQAVAFWCDPISGHATLYWYRQILGQGPELLVQFQDESVVDDSQLPKDRFSAERLKGVDSTLKIQPAELGDSAMYLCASSLARRVSGANVLTFGAGSRLTVL.